Listed below are T cell receptor beta chains from one sample, sequenced in a study of T cell responses to AZD1222 COVID-19 vaccine. Clones were sequenced by immunoSEQ multiplex PCR, and TCRdb holds only the in-frame ones, with some missing. The sample records about 68,000 clones, almost 90% being singletons. Sequenced material: peripheral blood, taken on day 0 of AZD1222 vaccination. The receptors shown here come from an adult in good health. CDR3s include the opening cysteine and the closing phenylalanine or tryptophan. Each record gives: V gene, J gene, D gene, clone size, CDR3 protein, CDR3 DNA. The D gene is left open where the match is weak. Only some rows state a clone size, as once, few, many or a class for expanded clones.

V: TRBV4-2
J: TRBJ2-1
D: .
size: .
CDR3: CASSQATGSSYNEQFF
DNA: TGTGCCAGCAGCCAAGCAACAGGGAGCTCCTACAATGAGCAGTTCTTC

V: TRBV19
J: TRBJ1-2
D: TRBD1
size: .
CDR3: CASSISSGTGGSYGYTF
DNA: TGTGCCAGTAGTATATCCTCCGGGACAGGGGGATCCTATGGCTACACCTTC

V: TRBV3-1/TRBV3-2
J: TRBJ1-2
D: TRBD1
size: .
CDR3: CASSPHRGRMDYGYTF
DNA: TGTGCCAGCAGCCCCCACAGGGGGCGGATGGACTATGGCTACACCTTC

V: TRBV7-2
J: TRBJ2-2
D: .
size: .
CDR3: CASSPSRRFQASTGELFF
DNA: TGTGCCAGCAGCCCCTCCCGCAGGTTTCAAGCCTCCACCGGGGAGCTGTTTTTT

V: TRBV19
J: TRBJ2-7
D: TRBD2
size: .
CDR3: CASSPRTSGKYEQYF
DNA: TGTGCCAGTAGTCCCCGGACTAGCGGGAAGTACGAGCAGTACTTC

V: TRBV7-2
J: TRBJ2-7
D: .
size: .
CDR3: CASSLYLNPYEQYF
DNA: TGTGCCAGCAGCTTATATTTGAATCCCTACGAGCAGTACTTC

V: TRBV7-9
J: TRBJ2-7
D: .
size: .
CDR3: CASSTGFYEQYF
DNA: TGTGCCAGCAGTACGGGATTCTACGAGCAGTACTTC

V: TRBV7-2
J: TRBJ1-6
D: .
size: .
CDR3: CASSPSAGRFNSPLHF
DNA: TGTGCCAGCAGCCCCTCGGCAGGGCGGTTCAATTCACCCCTCCACTTT

V: TRBV7-2
J: TRBJ2-5
D: TRBD2
size: .
CDR3: CASSQRTSGRAGEETQYF
DNA: TGTGCCAGCAGCCAACGGACTAGCGGGAGGGCCGGTGAAGAGACCCAGTACTTC

V: TRBV19
J: TRBJ2-3
D: TRBD1
size: .
CDR3: CASSLPRDSSTDTQYF
DNA: TGTGCCAGTAGCCTACCCCGGGACAGCAGCACAGATACGCAGTATTTT

V: TRBV6-5
J: TRBJ2-3
D: .
size: once
CDR3: CASSYRLPDTDTQYF
DNA: TGTGCCAGCAGTTACCGGCTGCCCGACACAGATACGCAGTATTTT

V: TRBV19
J: TRBJ2-7
D: .
size: .
CDR3: CASSIAGRSIYEQYF
DNA: TGTGCCAGTAGTATTGCCGGAAGGTCAATCTACGAGCAGTACTTC

V: TRBV28
J: TRBJ1-2
D: .
size: .
CDR3: CASRKGLTNYGYTF
DNA: TGTGCCAGCAGGAAGGGACTGACCAACTATGGCTACACCTTC

V: TRBV27
J: TRBJ2-1
D: TRBD2
size: .
CDR3: CASSSGLSYNEQFF
DNA: TGTGCCAGCAGTTCGGGACTATCCTACAATGAGCAGTTCTTC

V: TRBV6-2/TRBV6-3
J: TRBJ2-1
D: TRBD2
size: .
CDR3: CASSGLAGYNRYNEQFF
DNA: TGTGCCAGCAGTGGGCTAGCGGGGTACAACCGCTACAATGAGCAGTTCTTC

V: TRBV4-1
J: TRBJ2-1
D: TRBD2
size: .
CDR3: CASSQDLSGSWDEQFF
DNA: TGCGCCAGCAGCCAAGATCTAAGCGGGAGTTGGGATGAGCAGTTCTTC

V: TRBV19
J: TRBJ2-7
D: .
size: .
CDR3: CASSIGLGDYEQYF
DNA: TGTGCCAGTAGTATTGGGCTAGGCGACTACGAGCAGTACTTC

V: TRBV27
J: TRBJ2-5
D: .
size: .
CDR3: CASSFLEGKTQYF
DNA: TGTGCCAGCAGTTTCTTAGAGGGGAAGACCCAGTACTTC

V: TRBV19
J: TRBJ1-5
D: .
size: once
CDR3: CASSITRQPQHF
DNA: TGTGCCAGTAGTATTACACGTCAGCCCCAGCATTTT

V: TRBV6-5
J: TRBJ1-2
D: .
size: .
CDR3: CASRPDTSYGYTF
DNA: TGTGCCAGCAGACCCGACACCTCCTATGGCTACACCTTC

V: TRBV19
J: TRBJ2-6
D: .
size: .
CDR3: CASSIDASGANVLTF
DNA: TGTGCCAGTAGTATCGACGCCTCTGGGGCCAACGTCCTGACTTTC

V: TRBV6-5
J: TRBJ2-7
D: .
size: .
CDR3: CASSYDGASKQQYF
DNA: TGTGCCAGCAGTTATGATGGGGCGAGTAAGCAGCAGTACTTC

V: TRBV14
J: TRBJ1-3
D: .
size: .
CDR3: CASSQVKGSGNTIYF
DNA: TGTGCCAGCAGCCAAGTTAAGGGGTCGGGAAACACCATATATTTT